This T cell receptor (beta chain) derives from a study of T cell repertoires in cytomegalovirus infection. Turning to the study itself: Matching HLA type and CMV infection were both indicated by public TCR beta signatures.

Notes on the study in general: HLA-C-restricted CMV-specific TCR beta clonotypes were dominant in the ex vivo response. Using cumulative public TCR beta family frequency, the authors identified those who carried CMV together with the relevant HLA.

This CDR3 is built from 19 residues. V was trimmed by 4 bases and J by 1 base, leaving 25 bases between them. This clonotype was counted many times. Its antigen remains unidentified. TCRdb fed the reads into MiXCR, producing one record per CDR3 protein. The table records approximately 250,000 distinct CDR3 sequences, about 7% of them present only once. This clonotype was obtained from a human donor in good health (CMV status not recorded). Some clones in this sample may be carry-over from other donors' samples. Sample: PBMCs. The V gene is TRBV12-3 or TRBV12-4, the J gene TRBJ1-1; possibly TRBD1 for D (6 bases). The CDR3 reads CASSYPRAAVTRGNTEAFF. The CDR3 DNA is TGTGCCAGCAGTTACCCTAGGGCGGCTGTGACCAGGGGGAACACTGAAGCTTTCTTT.